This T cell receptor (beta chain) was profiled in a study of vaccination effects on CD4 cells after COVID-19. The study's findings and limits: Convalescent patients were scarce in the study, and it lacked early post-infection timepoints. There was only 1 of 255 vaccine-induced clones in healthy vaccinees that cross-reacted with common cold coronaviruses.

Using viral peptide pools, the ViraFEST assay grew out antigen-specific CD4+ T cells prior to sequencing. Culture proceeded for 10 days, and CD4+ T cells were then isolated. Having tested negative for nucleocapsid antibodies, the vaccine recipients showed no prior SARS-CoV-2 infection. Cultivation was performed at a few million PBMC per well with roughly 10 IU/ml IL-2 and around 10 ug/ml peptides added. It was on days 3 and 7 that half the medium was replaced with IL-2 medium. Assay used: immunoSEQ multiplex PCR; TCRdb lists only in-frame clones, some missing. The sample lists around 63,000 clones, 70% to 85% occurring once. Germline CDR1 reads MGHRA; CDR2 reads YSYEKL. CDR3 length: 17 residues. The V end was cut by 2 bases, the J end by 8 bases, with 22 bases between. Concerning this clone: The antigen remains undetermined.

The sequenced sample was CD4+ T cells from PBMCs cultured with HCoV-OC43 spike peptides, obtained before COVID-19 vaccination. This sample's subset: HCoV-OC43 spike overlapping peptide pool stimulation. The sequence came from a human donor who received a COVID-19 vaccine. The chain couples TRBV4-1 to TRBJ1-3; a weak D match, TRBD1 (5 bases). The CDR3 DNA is TGCGCCAGCAGCCAACAAGCCTCAGGGTCAGGGTTGTACACCATATATTTT. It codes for CASSQQASGSGLYTIYF.